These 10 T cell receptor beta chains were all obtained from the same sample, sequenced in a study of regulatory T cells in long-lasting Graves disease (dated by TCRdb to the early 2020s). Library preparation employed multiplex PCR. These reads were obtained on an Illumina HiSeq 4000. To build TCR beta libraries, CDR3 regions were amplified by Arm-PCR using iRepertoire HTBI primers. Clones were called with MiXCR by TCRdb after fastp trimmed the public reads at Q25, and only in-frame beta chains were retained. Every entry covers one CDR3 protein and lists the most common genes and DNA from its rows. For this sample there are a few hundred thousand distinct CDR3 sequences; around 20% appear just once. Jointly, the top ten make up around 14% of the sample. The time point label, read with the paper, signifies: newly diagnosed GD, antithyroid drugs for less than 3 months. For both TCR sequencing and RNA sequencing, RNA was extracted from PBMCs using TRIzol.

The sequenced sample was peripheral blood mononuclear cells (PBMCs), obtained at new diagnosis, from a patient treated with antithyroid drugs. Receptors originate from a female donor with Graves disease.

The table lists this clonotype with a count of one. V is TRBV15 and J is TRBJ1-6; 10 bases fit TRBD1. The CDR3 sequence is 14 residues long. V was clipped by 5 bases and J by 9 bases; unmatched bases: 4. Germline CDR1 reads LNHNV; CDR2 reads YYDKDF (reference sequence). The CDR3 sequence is CATSWDRGSSPLHF. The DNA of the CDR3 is TGTGCCACCAGCTGGGACAGGGGAAGTTCACCCCTCCACTTT.

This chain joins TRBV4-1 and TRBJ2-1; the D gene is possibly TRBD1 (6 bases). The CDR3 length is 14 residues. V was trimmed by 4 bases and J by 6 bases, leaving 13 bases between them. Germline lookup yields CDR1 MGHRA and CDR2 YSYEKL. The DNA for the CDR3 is TGCGCCAGCAGCCGTACAGGGACGGGCAATGAGCAGTTCTTC. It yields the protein CASSRTGTGNEQFF.

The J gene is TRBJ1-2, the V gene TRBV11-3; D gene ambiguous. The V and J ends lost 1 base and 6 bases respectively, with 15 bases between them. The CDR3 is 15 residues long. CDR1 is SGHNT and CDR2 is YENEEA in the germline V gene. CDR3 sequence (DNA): TGTGCCAGCAGCTTAGCGAGATGGGTTATCGATGGCTACACCTTC. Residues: CASSLARWVIDGYTF.

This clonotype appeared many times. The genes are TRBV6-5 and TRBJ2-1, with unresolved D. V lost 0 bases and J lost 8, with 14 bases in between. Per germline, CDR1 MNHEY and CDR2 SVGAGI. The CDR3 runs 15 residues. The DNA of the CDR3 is TGTGCCAGCAGTTACTCAAGTACCAGAGTGGATGAGCAGTTCTTC. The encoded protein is CASSYSSTRVDEQFF.

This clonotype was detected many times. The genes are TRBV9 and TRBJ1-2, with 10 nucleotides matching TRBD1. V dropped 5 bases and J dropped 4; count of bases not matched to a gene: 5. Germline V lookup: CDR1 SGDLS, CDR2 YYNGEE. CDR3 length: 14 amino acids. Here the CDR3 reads CASSGTGVIYGYTF. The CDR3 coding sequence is TGTGCCAGCAGTGGGACAGGGGTTATCTATGGCTACACCTTC.

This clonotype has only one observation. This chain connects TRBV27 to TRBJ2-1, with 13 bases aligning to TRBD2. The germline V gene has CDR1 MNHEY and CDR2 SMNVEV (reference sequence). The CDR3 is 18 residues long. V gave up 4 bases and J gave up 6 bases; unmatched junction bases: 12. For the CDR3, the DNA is TGTGCCAGCAGTTCCCCAAGGACTAGCGGGAGCGGTAGCAATGAGCAGTTCTTC. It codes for CASSSPRTSGSGSNEQFF.

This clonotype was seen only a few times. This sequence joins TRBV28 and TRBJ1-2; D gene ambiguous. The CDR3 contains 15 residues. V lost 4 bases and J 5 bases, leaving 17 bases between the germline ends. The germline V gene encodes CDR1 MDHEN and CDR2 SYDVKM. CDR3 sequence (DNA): TGTGCCAGCAGTTCGGGCCCTGGATCGGGATATGGCTACACCTTC. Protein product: CASSSGPGSGYGYTF.

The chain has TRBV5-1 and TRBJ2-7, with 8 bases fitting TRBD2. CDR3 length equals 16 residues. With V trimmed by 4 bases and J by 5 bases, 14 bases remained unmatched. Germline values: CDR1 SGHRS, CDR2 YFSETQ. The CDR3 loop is CASSPRGGLSADEQYF. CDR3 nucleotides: TGCGCCAGCAGCCCTCGGGGGGGGCTATCCGCCGACGAGCAGTACTTC.

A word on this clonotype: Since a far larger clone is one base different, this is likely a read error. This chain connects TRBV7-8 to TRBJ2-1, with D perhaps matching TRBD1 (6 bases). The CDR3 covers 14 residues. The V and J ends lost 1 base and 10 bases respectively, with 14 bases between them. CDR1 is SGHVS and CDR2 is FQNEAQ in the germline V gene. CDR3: CASSLEGQPDEQFF. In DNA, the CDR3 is TGTGCCAGCAGCTTAGAAGGACAGCCGGACGAGCAGTTCTTC. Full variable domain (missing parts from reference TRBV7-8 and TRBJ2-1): GAGVSQSPRYKVAKRGQDVALRCDPISGHVSLFWYQQALGQGPEFLTYFQNEAQLDKSGLPSDRFFAERPEGSVSTLKIQRTQQEDSAVYLCASSLEGQPDEQFFGPGTRLTVL.

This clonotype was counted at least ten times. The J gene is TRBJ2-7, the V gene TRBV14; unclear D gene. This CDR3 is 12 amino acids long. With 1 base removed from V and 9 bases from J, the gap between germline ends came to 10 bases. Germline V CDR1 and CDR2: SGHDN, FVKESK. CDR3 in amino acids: CASSQVRWGQYF. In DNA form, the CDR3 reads TGTGCCAGCAGCCAAGTTCGTTGGGGGCAGTACTTC.